This T cell receptor beta chain was identified in a study of T cell clonality in common variable immunodeficiency. Using immunoSEQ multiplex PCR, the repertoire was profiled, and TCRdb retains in-frame clones only, with some absent. The sample is made up of approximately 30,000 clones, none counted only once. This clone has more than one count but fewer than ten. Its cognate antigen is unknown. The read is 3 residues too short to cover the CDR3 end, so that end is filled in from the germline J gene. Study conclusions and caveats: Reportedly, TCR beta sequences from common variable immunodeficiency showed fewer deletions and N-nucleotide insertions.

The CDR3 is 13 residues long. The germline gives CDR1 SNHLY, CDR2 FYNNEI. With 3 bases removed from V and 5 bases from J, the gap between germline ends came to 10 bases. J is TRBJ2-5 and V is TRBV2, with D hard to call. This TCR derives from a human donor with common variable immunodeficiency. The sequencing sample was made of peripheral blood mononuclear cells. CDR3 sequence: CASSEFVRETQYF. CDR3 DNA, as far as it was read: TGTGCCAGCAGTGAGTTTGTTCGGGAGACC. Looking up the rest from reference TRBV2 and TRBJ2-5 gives the full variable domain: EPEVTQTPSHQVTQMGQEVILRCVPISNHLYFYWYRQILGQKVEFLVSFYNNEISEKSEIFDDQFSVERPDGSNFTLKIRSTKLEDSAMYFCASSEFVRETQYFGPGTRLLVL.